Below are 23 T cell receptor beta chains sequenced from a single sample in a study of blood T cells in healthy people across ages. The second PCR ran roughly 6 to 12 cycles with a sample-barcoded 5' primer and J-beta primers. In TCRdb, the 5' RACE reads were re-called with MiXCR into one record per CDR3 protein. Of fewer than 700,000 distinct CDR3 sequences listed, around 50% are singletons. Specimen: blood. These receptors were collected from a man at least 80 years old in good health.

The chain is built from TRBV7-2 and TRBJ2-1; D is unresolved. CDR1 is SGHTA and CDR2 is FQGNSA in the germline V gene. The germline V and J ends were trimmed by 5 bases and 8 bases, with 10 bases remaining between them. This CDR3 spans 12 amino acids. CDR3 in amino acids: CASSPFNYEQFF. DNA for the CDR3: TGTGCCAGCAGCCCGTTCAACTATGAGCAGTTCTTC.

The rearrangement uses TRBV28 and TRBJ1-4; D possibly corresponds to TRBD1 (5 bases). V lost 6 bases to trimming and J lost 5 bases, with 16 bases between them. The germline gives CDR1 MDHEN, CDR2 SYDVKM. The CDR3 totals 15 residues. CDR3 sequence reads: CASSPGGGMNEKLFF. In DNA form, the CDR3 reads TGTGCCAGCAGCCCCGGGGGTGGGATGAATGAAAAACTGTTTTTT.

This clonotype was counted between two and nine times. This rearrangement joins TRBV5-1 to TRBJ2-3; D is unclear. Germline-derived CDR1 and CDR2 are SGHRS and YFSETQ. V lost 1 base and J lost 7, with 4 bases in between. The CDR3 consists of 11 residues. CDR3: CASSLRNTQYF. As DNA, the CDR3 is TGCGCCAGCAGCTTGAGGAATACGCAGTATTTT.

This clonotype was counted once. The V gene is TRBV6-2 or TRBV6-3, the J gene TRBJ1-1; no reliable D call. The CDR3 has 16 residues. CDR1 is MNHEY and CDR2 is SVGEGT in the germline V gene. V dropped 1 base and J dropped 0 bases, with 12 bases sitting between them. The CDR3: CASSYLRPSVNTEAFF. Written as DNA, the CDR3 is TGTGCCAGCAGTTACTTAAGACCGTCGGTGAACACTGAAGCTTTCTTT.

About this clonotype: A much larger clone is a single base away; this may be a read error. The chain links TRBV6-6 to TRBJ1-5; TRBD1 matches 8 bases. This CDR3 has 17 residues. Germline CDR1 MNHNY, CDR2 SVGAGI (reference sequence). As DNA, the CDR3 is TGTGCCAGCAGTTACTCGACAGGGGAAAATAGCAATCGGCCCCAGCATTTT. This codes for CASSYSTGENSNRPQHF.

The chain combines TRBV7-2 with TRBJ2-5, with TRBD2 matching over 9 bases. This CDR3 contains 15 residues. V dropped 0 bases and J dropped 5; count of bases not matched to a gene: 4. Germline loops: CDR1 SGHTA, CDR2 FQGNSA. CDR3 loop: CASSLASGGLETQYF. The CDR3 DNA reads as TGTGCCAGCAGCTTAGCGAGCGGGGGGCTGGAGACCCAGTACTTC. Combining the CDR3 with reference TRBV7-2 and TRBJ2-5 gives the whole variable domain GAGVSQSPSNKVTEKGKDVELRCDPISGHTALYWYRQSLGQGLEFLIYFQGNSAPDKSGLPSDRFSAERTGGSVSTLTIQRTQQEDSAVYLCASSLASGGLETQYFGPGTRLLVL.

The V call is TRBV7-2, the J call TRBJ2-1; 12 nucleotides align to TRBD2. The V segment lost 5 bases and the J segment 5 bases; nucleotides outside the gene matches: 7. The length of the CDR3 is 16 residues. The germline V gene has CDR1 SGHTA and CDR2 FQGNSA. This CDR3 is CASSPQLAGGNNEQFF. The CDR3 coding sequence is TGTGCCAGCAGCCCACAACTAGCGGGGGGAAACAATGAGCAGTTCTTC.

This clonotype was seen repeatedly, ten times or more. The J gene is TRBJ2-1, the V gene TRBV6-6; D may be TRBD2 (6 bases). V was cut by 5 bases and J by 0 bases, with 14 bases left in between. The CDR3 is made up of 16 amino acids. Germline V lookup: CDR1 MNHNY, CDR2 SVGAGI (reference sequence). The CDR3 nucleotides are TGTGCCAGCAGTAAGGACTACCCAAGCTCCTACAATGAGCAGTTCTTC. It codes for CASSKDYPSSYNEQFF.

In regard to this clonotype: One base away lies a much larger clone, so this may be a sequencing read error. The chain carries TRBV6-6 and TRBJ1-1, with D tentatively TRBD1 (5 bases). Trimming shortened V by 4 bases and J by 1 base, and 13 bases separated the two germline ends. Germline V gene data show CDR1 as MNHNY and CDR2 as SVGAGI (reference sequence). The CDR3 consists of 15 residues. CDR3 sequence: CASSFLGVRNTEAFF. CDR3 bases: TGTGCCAGCAGTTTCCTAGGGGTCAGGAACACTGAAGCTTTCTTT.

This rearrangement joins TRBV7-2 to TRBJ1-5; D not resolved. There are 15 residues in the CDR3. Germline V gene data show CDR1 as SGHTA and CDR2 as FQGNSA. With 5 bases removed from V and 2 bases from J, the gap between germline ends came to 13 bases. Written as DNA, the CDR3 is TGTGCCAGCAGCCCCCCAAGAGGTGGCAATCAGCCCCAGCATTTT. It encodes CASSPPRGGNQPQHF.

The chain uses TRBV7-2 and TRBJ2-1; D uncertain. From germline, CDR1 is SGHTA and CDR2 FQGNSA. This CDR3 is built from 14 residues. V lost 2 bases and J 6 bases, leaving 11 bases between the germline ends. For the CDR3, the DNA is TGTGCCAGCAGCTTACGGTCCCAAGCCAATGAGCAGTTCTTC. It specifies CASSLRSQANEQFF. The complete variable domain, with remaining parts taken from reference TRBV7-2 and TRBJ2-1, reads GAGVSQSPSNKVTEKGKDVELRCDPISGHTALYWYRQSLGQGLEFLIYFQGNSAPDKSGLPSDRFSAERTGGSVSTLTIQRTQQEDSAVYLCASSLRSQANEQFFGPGTRLTVL.

In DNA form, the CDR3 reads TGTGCCAGCAGCAGGGAGGCGGGGCCGGGCACAGATACGCAGTATTTT. Translation: CASSREAGPGTDTQYF. This chain uses TRBV5-4 with TRBJ2-3, with D perhaps matching TRBD2 (6 bases). Germline values: CDR1 SGHNT, CDR2 YYREEE (reference sequence). CDR3 size: 16 residues. V lost 4 bases and J 1 base, leaving 16 bases between the germline ends.

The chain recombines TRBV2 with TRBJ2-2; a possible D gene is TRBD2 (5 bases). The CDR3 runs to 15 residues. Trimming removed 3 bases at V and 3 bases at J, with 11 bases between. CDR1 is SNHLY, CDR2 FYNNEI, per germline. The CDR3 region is CASSDGEPDTGELFF. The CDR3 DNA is TGTGCCAGCAGTGATGGGGAGCCTGACACCGGGGAGCTGTTTTTT.

CDR3 nucleotides: TGCGCCAGCAGCTTGGGAGGGACAGGGTACAATGAGCAGTTCTTC. Translating it yields CASSLGGTGYNEQFF. This rearrangement joins TRBV5-1 to TRBJ2-1; 9 bases are a match to TRBD1. This CDR3 is 15 amino acids long. J lost 4 bases, V lost 0 bases, and 2 bases had no gene match. The germline V gene has CDR1 SGHRS and CDR2 YFSETQ. The whole variable domain, remainder taken from reference TRBV5-1 and TRBJ2-1, is KAGVTQTPRYLIKTRGQQVTLSCSPISGHRSVSWYQQTPGQGLQFLFEYFSETQRNKGNFPGRFSGRQFSNSRSEMNVSTLELGDSALYLCASSLGGTGYNEQFFGPGTRLTVL.

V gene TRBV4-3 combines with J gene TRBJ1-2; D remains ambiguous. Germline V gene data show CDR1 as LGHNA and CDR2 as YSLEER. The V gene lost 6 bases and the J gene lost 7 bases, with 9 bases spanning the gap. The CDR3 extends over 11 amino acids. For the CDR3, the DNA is TGCGCCAGCAGTCGAGGGAGTGGCTACACCTTC. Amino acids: CASSRGSGYTF.

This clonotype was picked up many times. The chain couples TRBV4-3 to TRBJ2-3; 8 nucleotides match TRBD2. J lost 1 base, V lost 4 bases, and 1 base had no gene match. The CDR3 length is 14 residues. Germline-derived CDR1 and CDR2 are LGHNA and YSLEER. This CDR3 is CASSPGLGTDTQYF. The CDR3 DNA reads TGCGCCAGCAGCCCGGGACTAGGCACAGATACGCAGTATTTT.

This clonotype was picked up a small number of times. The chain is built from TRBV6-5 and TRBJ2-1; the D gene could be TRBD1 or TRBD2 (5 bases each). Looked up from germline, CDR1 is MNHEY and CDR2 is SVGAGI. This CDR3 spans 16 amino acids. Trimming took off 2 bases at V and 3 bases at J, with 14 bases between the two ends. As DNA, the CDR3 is TGTGCCAGCAGTTACGGGTCGGGACCCTACTACAATGAGCAGTTCTTC. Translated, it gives CASSYGSGPYYNEQFF.

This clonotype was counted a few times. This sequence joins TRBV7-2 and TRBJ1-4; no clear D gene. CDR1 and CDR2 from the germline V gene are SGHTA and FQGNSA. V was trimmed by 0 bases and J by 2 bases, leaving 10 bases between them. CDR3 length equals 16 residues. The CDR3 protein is CASSLAASVTNEKLFF. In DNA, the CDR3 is TGTGCCAGCAGCTTAGCAGCGTCCGTTACTAATGAAAAACTGTTTTTT.

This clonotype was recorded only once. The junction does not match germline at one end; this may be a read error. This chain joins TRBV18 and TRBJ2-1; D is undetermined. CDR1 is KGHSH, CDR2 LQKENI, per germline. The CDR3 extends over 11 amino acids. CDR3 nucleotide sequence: TGTGCCGGCTCACTCATGAATGAGCAGTTCTTC. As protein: CAGSLMNEQFF.

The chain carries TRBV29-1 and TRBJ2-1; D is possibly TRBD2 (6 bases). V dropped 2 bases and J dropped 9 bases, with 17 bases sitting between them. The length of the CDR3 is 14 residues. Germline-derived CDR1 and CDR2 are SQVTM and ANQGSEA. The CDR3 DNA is TGCAGCGTTGAACGCGGGGTAGTGGGAGGTGAGCAGTTCTTC. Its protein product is CSVERGVVGGEQFF.

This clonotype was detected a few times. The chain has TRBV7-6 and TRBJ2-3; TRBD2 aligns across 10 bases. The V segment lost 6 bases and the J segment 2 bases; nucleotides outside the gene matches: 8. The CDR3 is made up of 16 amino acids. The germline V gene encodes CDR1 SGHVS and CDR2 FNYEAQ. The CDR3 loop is CASRHTSGEFTDTQYF. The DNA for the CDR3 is TGTGCCAGCAGACACACTAGCGGGGAATTCACAGATACGCAGTATTTT. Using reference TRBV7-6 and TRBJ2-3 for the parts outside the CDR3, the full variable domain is GAGVSQSPRYKVTKRGQDVALRCDPISGHVSLYWYRQALGQGPEFLTYFNYEAQQDKSGLPNDRFSAERPEGSISTLTIQRTEQRDSAMYRCASRHTSGEFTDTQYFGPGTRLTVL.

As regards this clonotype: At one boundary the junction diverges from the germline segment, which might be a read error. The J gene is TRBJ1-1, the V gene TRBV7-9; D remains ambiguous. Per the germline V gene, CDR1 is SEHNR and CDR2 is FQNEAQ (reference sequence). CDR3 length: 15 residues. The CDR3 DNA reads TGTGCCAGCAGCCCGCCGCAGAGTATGAACACTAAAGCTTTCTTT. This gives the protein CASSPPQSMNTKAFF.

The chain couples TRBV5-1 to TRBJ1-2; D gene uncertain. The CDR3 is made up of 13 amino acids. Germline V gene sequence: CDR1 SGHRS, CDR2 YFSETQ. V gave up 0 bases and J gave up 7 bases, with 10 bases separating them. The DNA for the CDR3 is TGCGCCAGCAGCTTGGAATGGAGTTCTGGCTACACCTTC. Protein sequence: CASSLEWSSGYTF.